This TCR beta chain is from a study of blood T cell repertoires in COVID-19. Profiled with immunoSEQ multiplex PCR; TCRdb holds only in-frame clones, not every one. The sample holds around 150,000 clones; around 87% are singletons and the top ten take about 2.5%. Germline CDR1 KGHSH, CDR2 LQKENI. Trimming pared 5 bases from V and 9 bases from J, leaving 17 bases between. The CDR3 extends over 14 amino acids. The sequenced material came from peripheral blood. The rearrangement joins TRBV18 to TRBJ2-1; no clear D. The sequence was collected from a man over 45 with active COVID-19. This chain's CDR3 is CASSYGYTSGEQFF. Here the CDR3 DNA reads TGTGCCAGCTCATACGGTTATACCTCCGGTGAGCAGTTCTTC.